The 11 T cell receptor beta chains reported below all come from one sample, sequenced in a study of blood T cell repertoires in COVID-19. Sequencing used immunoSEQ multiplex PCR; TCRdb keeps in-frame clones, though not all of them. Among about 110,000 clones listed, about 72% were seen once. The sample consisted of peripheral blood. Receptors were obtained from a woman aged 60-75 years with acute or convalescent COVID-19.

In this sample, this clone turned up once. The chain carries TRBV2 and TRBJ1-6; TRBD1 matches 8 bases. The CDR3 totals 14 residues. CDR1 is SNHLY, CDR2 FYNNEI, per germline. Losses at the gene ends were 10 bases for V and 7 bases for J; bases not matched to a gene: 9. For the CDR3, the DNA is TGTGCCACAACAACGAGGACAGGGAATTCACCCCTCCACTTT. Amino acid sequence: CATTTRTGNSPLHF.

This chain connects TRBV28 to TRBJ1-2; TRBD1 is a possible D gene (6 bases). CDR3 length equals 15 residues. V lost 5 bases and J 4 bases, leaving 17 bases between the germline ends. Germline V gene data show CDR1 as MDHEN and CDR2 as SYDVKM. The CDR3 loop reads CASSPAGGLSYGYTF. The DNA of the CDR3 is TGTGCCAGCAGTCCCGCCGGGGGGCTGAGCTATGGCTACACCTTC.

This rearrangement joins TRBV9 to TRBJ1-2; 8 bases align to TRBD1. The CDR3 loop spans 16 amino acids. Germline CDR1 reads SGDLS; CDR2 reads YYNGEE. Trimming took 0 bases from V and 4 from J; bases not matched to a gene: 8. DNA of the CDR3: TGTGCCAGCAGCGTAGGGGCGACAGGGGATGGCTATGGCTACACCTTC. It codes for CASSVGATGDGYGYTF. Full variable domain (rest looked up from reference TRBV9 and TRBJ1-2): DSGVTQTPKHLITATGQRVTLRCSPRSGDLSVYWYQQSLDQGLQFLIQYYNGEERAKGNILERFSAQQFPDLHSELNLSSLELGDSALYFCASSVGATGDGYGYTFGSGTRLTVV.

The chain carries TRBV10-1 and TRBJ2-1, with 8 nucleotides matching TRBD1. This CDR3 contains 15 residues. The ends lost 5 bases at V and 2 bases at J; junction bases unmatched: 5. Germline V CDR1 and CDR2: WNHNN, SYGVQD (reference sequence). The CDR3 bases are TGCGCCAGCAGTACGGACAGGGAAGCCTACAATGAGCAGTTCTTC. Its protein is CASSTDREAYNEQFF.

The V and J genes are TRBV6-5 and TRBJ2-7, with D tentatively TRBD1 (6 bases). The germline gives CDR1 MNHEY, CDR2 SVGAGI. Trimming shortened V by 10 bases and J by 0 bases, and 19 bases separated the two germline ends. This CDR3 spans 15 amino acids. CDR3 sequence reads: CAISPQGLHSYEQYF. For the CDR3, the DNA is TGTGCCATCTCCCCCCAGGGGCTTCACTCCTACGAGCAGTACTTC.

The CDR3 region has the DNA TGTGCCAGTAGTAGCCAGCAGGGGGATAATTCACCCCTCCACTTT. This sequence encodes CASSSQQGDNSPLHF. The chain has TRBV19 and TRBJ1-6; 7 bases align to TRBD1. The CDR3 extends over 15 amino acids. Germline assignment: CDR1 LNHDA and CDR2 SQIVND (reference sequence). Trimming at V came to 4 bases and at J to 5 bases, leaving 5 bases not matched to a gene.

The V gene is TRBV25-1, the J gene TRBJ1-4; 9 bases are a match to TRBD1. CDR3 length equals 15 residues. V trimming: 7 bases; J trimming: 8 bases; junction bases outside the gene matches: 11. The germline V gene encodes CDR1 MGHDK and CDR2 SYGVNS. CDR3 amino acids: CASTSRDRVEEKLFF. In DNA, the CDR3 is TGTGCCAGCACTTCCCGGGACAGGGTGGAGGAAAAACTGTTTTTT.

This clone was counted only a few times. The chain combines TRBV28 with TRBJ1-2, with D possibly matching TRBD1 (5 bases). The CDR3 covers 15 residues. Germline lookup yields CDR1 MDHEN and CDR2 SYDVKM. Trimming removed 2 bases at V and 0 bases at J, with 10 bases between. CDR3 coding DNA: TGTGCCAGCAGTTTAGTGACAGTCGCTAACTATGGCTACACCTTC. Amino acid sequence: CASSLVTVANYGYTF.

This clone was observed a handful of times. As DNA, the CDR3 is TGTGCCAGTAGTATAGATGTGGCAGGGACCGGGGAGCTGTTTTTT. This sequence encodes CASSIDVAGTGELFF. The chain carries TRBV19 and TRBJ2-2, with D perhaps TRBD1 (5 bases). The CDR3 is 15 residues long. The ends were cut back, 0 bases at V and 5 bases at J, with 10 bases in the middle. CDR1 is LNHDA and CDR2 is SQIVND in the germline V gene (reference sequence).

This clone was picked up a small number of times. The rearrangement links TRBV11-2 to TRBJ2-7; 7 bases match TRBD1. This CDR3 is 14 amino acids long. After removal of 5 bases from V and 1 base from J, the junction contained 5 bases not matched to a gene. CDR1 SGHAT and CDR2 FQNNGV come from the germline V gene. The CDR3, as DNA: TGTGCCAGCAGCCCGACAGGGTTGTCCTACGAGCAGTACTTC. As protein: CASSPTGLSYEQYF.

J is TRBJ1-6 and V is TRBV7-9; D call uncertain. The CDR3 runs to 12 residues. Trimming took off 4 bases at V and 8 bases at J, with 6 bases between the two ends. Germline V gene data show CDR1 as SEHNR and CDR2 as FQNEAQ (reference sequence). This CDR3 is CASSSTDSPLHF. DNA for the CDR3: TGTGCCAGCAGCTCTACAGATTCACCCCTCCACTTT.